This record covers a single T cell receptor (beta chain). Its specific antigen is unknown. No base quality information exists; no much larger clone differs at one position. This record belongs to a study of blood T cell repertoires in COVID-19 (dated by TCRdb to between 2020 and 2021). Notes on the research overall: Samples from collaborators originated in the United States, Italy and Spain and spanned both the acute and convalescent phases of COVID-19. The prospective study material was composed of cDNA or gDNA derived from T cells, B-cell-depleted T cells, or PBMCs. The dataset comprised deeply sampled blood TCRbeta repertoires from subjects exposed to, actively infected with, or recovered from COVID-19. A freely available public database, intended as a resource for researchers studying the immune response to SARS-CoV-2, is where the repertoires were released. Samples came from the ongoing ImmuneRACE study (first 160 participants) plus 1,254 subjects from 6 global collaborators. A de-identified subject ID, COVID-19 status, age in years and sex were almost always included in the sample metadata. Where available, HLA class I and class II types were obtained from metadata supplied by the sample provider rather than from assay-based typing. Paper-wide results and their limitations: How much clinical and demographic metadata was included differed by source and by participant, and the metadata was provided uncurated.

The CDR1 and CDR2 encoded by the germline V gene (reference sequence) are PRHDT and FYEKMQ. The junction shows trimming of 0 bases on V and 7 bases on J, plus 3 bases between the germline ends. The CDR3 has 12 amino acids, counting the end cysteine and phenylalanine. Here the CDR3 DNA is all that survives: 36 bases in frame from base 1. The immunoSEQ Assay, a bias-controlled multiplex PCR, was used to amplify TCRbeta CDR3 regions from genomic DNA. The paper's processing steps were these. The number of nucleated cells in each sample was estimated from the amplification of reference gene primers within the assay. Sequence reads were collapsed and filtered to measure the absolute abundance of every unique TCRbeta CDR3 rearrangement. Productive Simpson clonality was computed per sample as the square root of Simpson's diversity index over productive rearrangements. What TCRdb holds here is the immuneACCESS table cut down to in-frame rearrangements. Part of the clones is not present; checked against another copy, under half of the missing clones reflect an unresolved V gene, and the others are unexplained. The D gene and trimming were derived from the DNA, and the V and J assignments and clone size from that table. The sample contains more than 350,000 clones, about 90% of them found a single time. The biggest ten clones account for around 2.8% of the sample.

One collaborating source in Seattle enrolled patients during active infection and followed them longitudinally through the course of disease. Each collaborating institution followed its own protocols to collect whole blood in K2EDTA tubes. For TCRbeta analysis, collaborators shipped samples in one of three forms: frozen whole blood, isolated PBMCs, or DNA extracted from either of those sample types. The sample taken for sequencing was peripheral blood. This chain joins TRBV13 to TRBJ2-2, with the D gene too uncertain to name. This receptor was obtained from a young woman with COVID-19, enrolled during active disease. CDR3 sequence: CASSLGSGELFF. Here is the DNA: TGTGCCAGCAGCTTAGGTAGCGGGGAGCTGTTTTTT.